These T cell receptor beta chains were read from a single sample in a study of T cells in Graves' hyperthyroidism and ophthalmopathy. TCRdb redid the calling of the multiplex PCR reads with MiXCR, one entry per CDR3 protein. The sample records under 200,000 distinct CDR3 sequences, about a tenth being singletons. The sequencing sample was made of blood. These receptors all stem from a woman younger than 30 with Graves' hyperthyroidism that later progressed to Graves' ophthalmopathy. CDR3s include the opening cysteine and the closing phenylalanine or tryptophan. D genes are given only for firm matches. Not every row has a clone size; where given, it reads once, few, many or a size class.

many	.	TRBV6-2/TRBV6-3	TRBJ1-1	CASSYNLGRGTEAFF	TGTGCCAGCAGTTACAATTTGGGACGCGGGACTGAAGCTTTCTTT
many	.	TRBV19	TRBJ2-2	CASSIGRYTNTGELFF	TGTGCCAGTAGTATCGGGCGGTATACGAACACCGGGGAGCTGTTTTTT
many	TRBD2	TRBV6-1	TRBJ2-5	CASSDREGETQYF	TGTGCCAGCAGTGACCGGGAGGGAGAGACCCAGTACTTC
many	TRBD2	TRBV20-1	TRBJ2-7	CSARLLAGDSYEQYF	TGCAGTGCTAGACTCCTAGCGGGGGACTCCTACGAGCAGTACTTC
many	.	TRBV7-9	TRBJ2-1	CASSAADGYNEQFF	TGTGCCAGCAGCGCCGCGGACGGGTACAATGAGCAGTTCTTC
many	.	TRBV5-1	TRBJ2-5	CASSEQGETQYF	TGCGCCAGCAGCGAACAGGGAGAGACCCAGTACTTC
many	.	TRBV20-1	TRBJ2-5	CSALFSVAETQYF	TGCAGTGCTCTTTTTAGCGTGGCAGAGACCCAGTACTTC
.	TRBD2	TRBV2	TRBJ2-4	CASSPTSAPGSNIQYF	TGTGCCAGCAGTCCTACTAGCGCCCCGGGTTCAAACATTCAGTACTTC
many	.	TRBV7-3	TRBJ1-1	CASSLLVNTEAFF	TGTGCCAGCAGCTTGTTGGTGAACACTGAAGCTTTCTTT
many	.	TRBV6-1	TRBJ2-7	CASSIRGTPTQQYF	TGTGCCAGCAGTATCCGTGGCACCCCTACGCAGCAGTACTTC
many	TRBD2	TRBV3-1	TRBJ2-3	CASSPLAGGADTQYF	TGTGCCAGCAGCCCATTAGCGGGGGGCGCAGATACGCAGTATTTT
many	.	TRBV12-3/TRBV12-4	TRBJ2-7	CASSFGGISYEQYF	TGTGCCAGCAGTTTTGGGGGAATCTCCTACGAGCAGTACTTC
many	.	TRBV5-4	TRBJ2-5	CASSSGTFQETQYF	TGTGCCAGCAGCTCGGGGACATTCCAAGAGACCCAGTACTTC
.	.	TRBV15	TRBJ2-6	CATSRDWSDNLPGANVLTF	TGTGCCACCAGCAGAGATTGGTCAGACAATCTCCCCGGGGCCAACGTCCTGACTTTC
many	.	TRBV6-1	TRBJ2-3	CASRSAESTDTQYF	TGTGCCAGCAGATCGGCGGAGAGCACAGATACGCAGTATTTT
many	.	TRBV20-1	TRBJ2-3	CSARTGFVGDTQYF	TGCAGTGCTAGGACAGGCTTTGTGGGAGATACGCAGTATTTT
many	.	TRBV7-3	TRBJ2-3	CASSLNLQAHTDTQYF	TGTGCCAGCAGCTTAAATCTTCAGGCCCACACAGATACGCAGTATTTT
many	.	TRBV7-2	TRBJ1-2	CASSLDSGEYTF	TGTGCCAGCAGCTTAGATTCAGGGGAATACACCTTC
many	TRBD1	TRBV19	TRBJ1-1	CASSRSLQGAWTFGTEAFF	TGTGCCAGTAGTCGTAGCCTACAGGGGGCGTGGACGTTTGGCACTGAAGCTTTCTTT
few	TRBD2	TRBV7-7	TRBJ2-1	CASSSLAGPYNEQFF	TGTGCCAGCAGCTCACTAGCGGGCCCTTACAATGAGCAGTTCTTC
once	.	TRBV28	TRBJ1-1	CASSPPSNTEAFF	TGTGCCAGCAGTCCCCCTTCCAACACTGAAGCTTTCTTT